This T cell receptor (beta chain) was sequenced for a study of cytomegalovirus exposure and HLA in healthy donors. Broader study findings: The classifier reportedly diagnosed cytomegalovirus status with high specificity and sensitivity. The TCR clusters that emerged in the first cohort tended, a later analysis found, to co-occur in the 120 or so validation repertoires.

Worth noting for this clone: Its antigen is undetermined.

This CDR3 region has 16 residues. V lost 1 base to trimming and J lost 1 base, with 12 bases between them. Germline CDR1 reads LNHNV; CDR2 reads YYDKDF (reference sequence). Assay used: immunoSEQ multiplex PCR; TCRdb lists only in-frame clones, some missing. The table records 200,000 to 250,000 clones, around four fifths of them present only once. The receptor was derived from a woman between 18 and 29 years old in good health and CMV-seronegative. The chain has TRBV15 and TRBJ2-3; unclear D gene. Sequenced: PBMCs. The DNA for the CDR3 is TGTGCCACCAGCAGAGCTCACACTGGAGGCACAGATACGCAGTATTTT. Translating gives CATSRAHTGGTDTQYF.